This T cell receptor (beta chain) was identified in a study of OX40 agonist ivuxolimab in advanced cancers. Background on the study: While on treatment, patients had intravenous ivuxolimab at 0.01 to 10 mg/kg every 2 weeks. The mean age was roughly 60 years, ranging from 23 to 79, with around four fifths of participants male.

Study observations and caveats: Average numbers of expanded clones were greater in CD8+ T cells than in CD4+.

Clones were read by immunoSEQ multiplex PCR, and TCRdb kept only the in-frame ones, dropping some. The sample has tens of thousands of clones, 65% to 80% seen once; the top ten hold 13% to 15%. The CDR3 is 13 residues long. The V gene lost 3 bases and the J gene lost 5 bases, with 10 bases spanning the gap. Per the germline V gene, CDR1 is LNHDA and CDR2 is SQIVND (reference sequence). As regards this clone: The antigen is undetermined.

The chain couples TRBV19 to TRBJ1-2, with D hard to call. Source: CD4+ or CD8+ T cells sorted from blood, taken in a trial of the OX40 agonist ivuxolimab. This TCR was sampled from an adult with an advanced solid tumor such as melanoma, head and neck, liver or kidney cancer. The CDR3 spells CASSIPEGYGYTF. CDR3 DNA sequence: TGTGCCAGTAGTATCCCTGAAGGGTATGGCTACACCTTC.